This T cell receptor (beta chain) was captured in a study of T cell clonotyping in hematopoietic cell transplantation. The overall study: Recipients' pretransplant samples followed cytoreduction.

In regard to this clone: Its antigen remains unidentified.

Libraries were prepared by immunoSEQ multiplex PCR; TCRdb keeps only in-frame clonotypes and omits some of them. This sample yields some 5,000 clones, of which over 75% are seen a single time; more than 14% belongs to the top ten. V lost 4 bases and J lost 5; bases outside the gene matches: 9. CDR1 and CDR2 (germline): SGHTS, YDEGEE. The CDR3 runs 15 residues. Points from the study as a whole: Few recipient clonotypes overlapped donors; over 97% were de novo at given depth. Cells were unsorted, so CD4 and CD8 contributions were not separated.

Regarding time point: recipient sample about 28 days before transplant, after cytoreduction. This chain joins TRBV5-8 and TRBJ2-5, with TRBD1 identical over 9 bases. This specimen was peripheral blood mononuclear cells, taken before stem cell transplant. This receptor was taken from a woman aged 45-65 years with acute myeloid leukemia. Some clones in this sample may be carry-over from other donors' samples. The CDR3 is CASSTRGQGRETQYF. The CDR3 DNA sequence: TGTGCCAGCAGCACCCGCGGACAGGGGAGGGAGACCCAGTACTTC.